The entry below describes one T cell receptor (beta chain). The sequencing template was cDNA reverse transcribed from extracted RNA. The assay was immunoSEQ multiplex PCR, and TCRdb's table has in-frame clones only and misses some. Seen here are 150,000 to 200,000 clones, about 62% observed once, and the top ten hold under 7%. This entry is derived from a study of CD8+ T cells in alopecia areata. Treatment indicated: oral pan-JAK inhibitor, 5-10 mg twice daily. The sequence derives from a human donor with alopecia areata. Sequencing used CD4+ T cells sorted from blood, obtained at week 24, from a patient treated with tofacitinib.

CDR3 sequence: CASSPDQGLSGNEQFF. CDR3 bases: TGTGCCAGCAGCCCAGACCAGGGGCTATCGGGAAATGAGCAGTTCTTC. The chain couples TRBV28 to TRBJ2-1; the D gene is possibly TRBD1 (6 bases). The CDR3 spans 16 residues. V was shortened by 6 bases and J by 7 bases, with 22 bases between the two germline ends. The V gene's germline CDR1 is MDHEN and CDR2 SYDVKM.